The 6 T cell receptor beta chains in this list originate from one sample, sequenced in a study of Ad26.COV2.S vaccination and SARS-CoV-2 variants. Stated treatment: around 19 received Ad26.COV2.S at low or high dose, single or two shots; roughly five received placebo; per-sample allocation not given. The investigators took samples on day 63 after the first vaccine or placebo injection. The protocol was immunoSEQ multiplex PCR, while the TCRdb copy is restricted to in-frame clones and leaves out a portion. This sample yields fewer than 400,000 clones, of which roughly 80% are seen a single time; roughly 2% belongs to the top ten. The starting material was peripheral blood, obtained in a trial of Ad26.COV2.S vaccine versus placebo. The source is a person aged 18-65 years who received the Ad26.COV2.S COVID-19 vaccine or a placebo.

The chain has TRBV4-2 and TRBJ2-7, with D tentatively TRBD1 (5 bases). From germline, CDR1 is LGHNA and CDR2 YNFKEQ. Trimming shortened V by 2 bases and J by 7 bases, and 15 bases separated the two germline ends. This CDR3 is 14 amino acids long. CDR3 bases: TGTGCCAGCAGCCAACTTCAGGAGCCAGGGGAGCAGTACTTC. Amino acid sequence: CASSQLQEPGEQYF.

The chain carries TRBV5-1 and TRBJ2-7, with D uncertain. The CDR3 is made up of 13 amino acids. The V end lost 1 base, the J end lost 3 bases, and 8 bases lay between the germline ends. Germline V CDR1 and CDR2: SGHRS, YFSETQ. The DNA for the CDR3 is TGCGCCAGCAGCTTGACAGAAAACTACGAGCAGTACTTC. Its translation: CASSLTENYEQYF.

The rearrangement uses TRBV11-3 and TRBJ2-7, with a weak D call TRBD2 (6 bases). Trimming pared 1 base from V and 4 bases from J, leaving 8 bases between. Germline V gene sequence: CDR1 SGHNT, CDR2 YENEEA. This CDR3 comprises 13 residues. CDR3 sequence (DNA): TGTGCCAGCAGCTTAGGACTAGAATACGAGCAGTACTTC. The encoded protein is CASSLGLEYEQYF.

In this sample, this clone turned up once. The chain carries TRBV5-1 and TRBJ2-7; D is tentatively TRBD1 or TRBD2 (5 bases each). The CDR3 extends over 15 amino acids. The germline V gene encodes CDR1 SGHRS and CDR2 YFSETQ. Between the trimmed V and J ends, which lost 3 bases and 2 bases, there was a span of 15 bases. This chain's CDR3 is CASSSGRTLTYEQYF. CDR3 DNA sequence: TGCGCCAGCAGCTCGGGACGAACTCTCACCTACGAGCAGTACTTC.

This rearrangement joins TRBV4-1 to TRBJ1-2; D is ambiguous. Trimming stripped 1 base from V and 5 bases from J, with 26 bases between. Germline V lookup: CDR1 MGHRA, CDR2 YSYEKL. The CDR3 is 19 amino acids. The CDR3 sequence is CASSQGDIEGARSPYGYTF. In nucleotides, the CDR3 is TGCGCCAGCAGCCAAGGGGATATAGAGGGAGCCAGATCGCCGTATGGCTACACCTTC.

J is TRBJ2-7 and V is TRBV11-2, with D possibly being TRBD2 (6 bases). Trimming shortened V by 8 bases and J by 5 bases, and 19 bases separated the two germline ends. CDR3 length: 14 residues. Per the germline V gene, CDR1 is SGHAT and CDR2 is FQNNGV. CDR3 loop: CASSGLSPWDEQYF. The CDR3 DNA reads TGTGCCAGCTCGGGACTGTCCCCCTGGGACGAGCAGTACTTC.